This T cell receptor (beta chain) originates from a study of blood T cell repertoires in COVID-19. Study as a whole: Acute-phase and convalescent COVID-19 samples originated in the United States, Italy and Spain.

Trimming shortened V by 0 bases and J by 4 bases, and 8 bases separated the two germline ends. The CDR3 length is 14 residues. Germline CDR1 and CDR2: SGHRS and YFSETQ. The Seattle patients, enrolled during active infection, were followed longitudinally. TCRdb keeps only in-frame clones here, not all; method: immunoSEQ multiplex PCR. In the table there are roughly 150,000 clones, about 83% of which are singletons. This chain links TRBV5-1 with TRBJ2-1; D possibly corresponds to TRBD1 (6 bases). Sequencing was performed on peripheral blood. This TCR was recovered from a woman aged 80 or over with COVID-19, enrolled during active disease. The CDR3: CASSLGTEYNEQFF. In nucleotides, the CDR3 is TGCGCCAGCAGCTTGGGGACAGAATACAATGAGCAGTTCTTC.